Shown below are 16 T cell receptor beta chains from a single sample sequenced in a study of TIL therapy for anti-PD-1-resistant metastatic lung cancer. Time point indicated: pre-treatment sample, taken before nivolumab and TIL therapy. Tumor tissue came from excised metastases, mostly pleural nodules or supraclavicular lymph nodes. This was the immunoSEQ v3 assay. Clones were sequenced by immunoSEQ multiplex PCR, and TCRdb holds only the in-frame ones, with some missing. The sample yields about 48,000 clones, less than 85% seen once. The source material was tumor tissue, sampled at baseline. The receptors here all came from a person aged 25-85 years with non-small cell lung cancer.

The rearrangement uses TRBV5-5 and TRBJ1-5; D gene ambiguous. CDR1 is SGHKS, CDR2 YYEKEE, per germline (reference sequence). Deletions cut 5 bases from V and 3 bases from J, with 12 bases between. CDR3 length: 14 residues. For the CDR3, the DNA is TGTGCCAGCAGTTCTGGGGTGACCAATCAGCCCCAGCATTTT. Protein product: CASSSGVTNQPQHF.

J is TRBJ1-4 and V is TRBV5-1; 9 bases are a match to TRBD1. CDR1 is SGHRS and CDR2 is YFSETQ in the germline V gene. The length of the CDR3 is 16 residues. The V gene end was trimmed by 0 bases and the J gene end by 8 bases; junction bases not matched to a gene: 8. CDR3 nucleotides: TGCGCCAGCAGCTTGGCCGGGACAGGGTTGTTAGAAAAACTGTTTTTT. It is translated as CASSLAGTGLLEKLFF.

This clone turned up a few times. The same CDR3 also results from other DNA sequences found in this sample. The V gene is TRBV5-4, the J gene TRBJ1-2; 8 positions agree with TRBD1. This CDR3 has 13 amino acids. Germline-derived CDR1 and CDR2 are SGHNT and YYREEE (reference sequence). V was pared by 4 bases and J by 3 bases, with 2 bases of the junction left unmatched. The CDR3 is CASSLDRDYGYTF. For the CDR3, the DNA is TGTGCCAGCAGCCTGGACAGGGACTATGGCTACACCTTC.

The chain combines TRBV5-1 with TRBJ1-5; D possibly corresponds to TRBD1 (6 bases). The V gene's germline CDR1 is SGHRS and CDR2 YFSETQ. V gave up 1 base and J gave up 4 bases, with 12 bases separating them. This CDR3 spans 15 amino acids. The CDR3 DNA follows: TGCGCCAGCAGCTTGCAAGGGGGGTTTAATCAGCCCCAGCATTTT. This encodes CASSLQGGFNQPQHF.

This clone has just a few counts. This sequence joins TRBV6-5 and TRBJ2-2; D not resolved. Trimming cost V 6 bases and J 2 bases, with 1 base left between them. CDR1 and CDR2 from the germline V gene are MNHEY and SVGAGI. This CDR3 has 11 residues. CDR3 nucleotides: TGTGCCAGCAGAAACACCGGGGAGCTGTTTTTT. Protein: CASRNTGELFF.

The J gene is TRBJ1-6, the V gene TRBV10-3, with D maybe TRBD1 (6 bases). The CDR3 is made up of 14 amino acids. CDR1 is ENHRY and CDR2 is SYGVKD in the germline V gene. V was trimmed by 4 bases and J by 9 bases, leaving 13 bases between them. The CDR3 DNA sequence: TGTGCCATCAGTGGACGGCAGGGGACTTCACCCCTCCACTTT. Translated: CAISGRQGTSPLHF.

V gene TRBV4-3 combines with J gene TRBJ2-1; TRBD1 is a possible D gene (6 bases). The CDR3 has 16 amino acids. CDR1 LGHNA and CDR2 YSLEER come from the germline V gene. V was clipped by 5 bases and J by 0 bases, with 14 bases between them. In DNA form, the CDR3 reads TGCGCCAGCAGCATGGGGGCAATGAGCTCCTACAATGAGCAGTTCTTC. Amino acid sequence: CASSMGAMSSYNEQFF.

CDR3 sequence: CASSHGTHGWAQYF. CDR3 nucleotide sequence: TGTGCCAGCAGCCACGGGACGCATGGGTGGGCGCAGTACTTC. The chain combines TRBV5-7 with TRBJ2-5, with D perhaps matching TRBD1 or TRBD2 (5 bases each). TRBV5-7 is classed as an ORF, of uncertain function. The CDR3 sequence is 14 residues long. Between the trimmed V and J ends, which lost 4 bases and 11 bases, there was a span of 21 bases.

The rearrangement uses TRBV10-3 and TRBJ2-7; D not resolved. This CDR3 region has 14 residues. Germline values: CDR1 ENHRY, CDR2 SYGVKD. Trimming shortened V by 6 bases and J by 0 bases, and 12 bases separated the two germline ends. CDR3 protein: CAISQARSSYEQYF. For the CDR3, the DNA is TGTGCCATCAGCCAGGCGCGGAGCTCCTACGAGCAGTACTTC.

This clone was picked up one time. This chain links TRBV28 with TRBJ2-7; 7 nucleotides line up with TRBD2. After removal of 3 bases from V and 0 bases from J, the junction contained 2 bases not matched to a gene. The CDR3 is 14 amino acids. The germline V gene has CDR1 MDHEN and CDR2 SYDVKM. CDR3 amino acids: CASSFGGSSYEQYF. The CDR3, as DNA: TGTGCCAGCAGTTTCGGCGGGAGCTCCTACGAGCAGTACTTC.

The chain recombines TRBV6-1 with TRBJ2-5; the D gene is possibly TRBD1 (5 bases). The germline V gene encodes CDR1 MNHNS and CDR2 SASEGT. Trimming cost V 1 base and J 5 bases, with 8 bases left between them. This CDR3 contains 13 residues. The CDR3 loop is CASSEGGAETQYF. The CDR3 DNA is TGTGCCAGCAGTGAAGGGGGCGCGGAGACCCAGTACTTC.

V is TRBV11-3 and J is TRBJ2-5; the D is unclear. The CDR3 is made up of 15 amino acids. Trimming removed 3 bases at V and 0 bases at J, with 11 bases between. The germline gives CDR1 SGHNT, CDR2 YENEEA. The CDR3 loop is CASSLIVGNQETQYF. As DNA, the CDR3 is TGTGCCAGCAGCTTGATCGTTGGGAACCAAGAGACCCAGTACTTC.

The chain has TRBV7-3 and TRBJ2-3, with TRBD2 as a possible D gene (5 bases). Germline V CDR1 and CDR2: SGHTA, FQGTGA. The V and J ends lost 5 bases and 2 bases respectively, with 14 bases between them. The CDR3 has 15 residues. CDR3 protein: CASSPLAAPTDTQYF. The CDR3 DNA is TGTGCCAGCAGCCCTCTAGCAGCGCCCACAGATACGCAGTATTTT. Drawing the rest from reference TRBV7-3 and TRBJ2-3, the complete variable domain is GAGVSQTPSNKVTEKGKYVELRCDPISGHTALYWYRQSLGQGPEFLIYFQGTGAADDSGLPNDRFFAVRPEGSVSTLKIQRTERGDSAVYLCASSPLAAPTDTQYFGPGTRLTVL.

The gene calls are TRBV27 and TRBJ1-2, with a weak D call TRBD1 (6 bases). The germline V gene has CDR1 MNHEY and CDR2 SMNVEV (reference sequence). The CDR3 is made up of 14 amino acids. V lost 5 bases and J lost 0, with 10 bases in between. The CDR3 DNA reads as TGTGCCAGCAGTAGAGGACAGTCTAACTATGGCTACACCTTC. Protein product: CASSRGQSNYGYTF.

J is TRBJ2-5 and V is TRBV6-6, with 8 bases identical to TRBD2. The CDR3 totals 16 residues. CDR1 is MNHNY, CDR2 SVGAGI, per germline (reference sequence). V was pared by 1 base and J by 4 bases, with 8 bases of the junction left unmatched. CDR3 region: CASSYLSGRARETQYF. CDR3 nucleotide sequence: TGTGCCAGCAGTTACTTATCCGGGAGGGCCAGAGAGACCCAGTACTTC.

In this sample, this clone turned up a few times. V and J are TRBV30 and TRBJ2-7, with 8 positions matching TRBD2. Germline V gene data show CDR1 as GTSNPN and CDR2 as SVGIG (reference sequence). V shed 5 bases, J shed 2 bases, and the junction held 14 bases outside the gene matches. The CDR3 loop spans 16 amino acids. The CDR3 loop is CAWGTGGATGTYEQYF. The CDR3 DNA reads TGTGCCTGGGGGACGGGGGGGGCCACAGGGACCTACGAGCAGTACTTC.